The 31 T cell receptor beta chains below all came from one sample that was sequenced in a study of beta chain features in type 1 diabetes. Expressed TCRB transcripts were sequenced because the isolated RNA had all been reverse transcribed beforehand. Produced via immunoSEQ multiplex PCR; TCRdb's table is partial and in-frame only. Of 350,000 to 400,000 clones listed, about 15% are singletons. The source material was naive CD4+ T cells from blood. These receptors were collected from a woman aged 18-30 years in good health.

The rearrangement links TRBV7-6 to TRBJ2-1; TRBD2 might be the D (6 bases). The CDR3 totals 15 residues. V lost 3 bases and J lost 0, with 9 bases in between. The germline gives CDR1 SGHVS, CDR2 FNYEAQ. In DNA, the CDR3 is TGTGCCAGCAGCTTGACCGGGGGCTCCTACAATGAGCAGTTCTTC. It is translated as CASSLTGGSYNEQFF.

The V and J genes are TRBV12-5 and TRBJ2-5; TRBD2 agrees at 10 bases. There are 16 residues in the CDR3. Unmatched junction bases numbered 12, after V lost 7 bases and J lost 4 bases. Germline loops: CDR1 LGHNT, CDR2 FRNRAP. The CDR3 spells CASAPGLAGEVETQYF. The CDR3, as DNA: TGTGCTAGTGCCCCTGGTCTAGCGGGAGAAGTAGAGACCCAGTACTTC.

This clone was counted only a few times. The DNA for the CDR3 is TGTGCCAGCAGGACACGAACGTCCACTGAAGCTTTCTTT. It encodes CASRTRTSTEAFF. The chain couples TRBV25-1 to TRBJ1-1; D is ambiguous. CDR3 length: 13 residues. Germline CDR1 MGHDK, CDR2 SYGVNS. V gave up 6 bases and J gave up 4 bases, with 12 bases separating them.

This clone was seen more than once but under ten times. The genes are TRBV29-1 and TRBJ2-3, with D possibly TRBD1 on 5 matching bases. The V gene lost 4 bases and the J gene lost 5 bases, with 19 bases spanning the gap. Germline V CDR1 and CDR2: SQVTM, ANQGSEA. The CDR3 contains 15 residues. The CDR3 loop is CSVVRENKGRDTQYF. For the CDR3, the DNA is TGCAGCGTTGTTCGCGAGAACAAGGGGCGAGATACGCAGTATTTT.

This clone was seen more than once but under ten times. The gene calls are TRBV9 and TRBJ2-3; TRBD1 might be the D (6 bases). V dropped 3 bases and J dropped 2 bases, with 13 bases sitting between them. The CDR3 is 15 amino acids. Germline-derived CDR1 and CDR2 are SGDLS and YYNGEE. In DNA form, the CDR3 reads TGTGCCAGCAGCGCCGCAACAGGGTACACAGATACGCAGTATTTT. Its protein product is CASSAATGYTDTQYF.

Only one count was recorded for this clone. The genes are TRBV5-1 and TRBJ1-1; D call uncertain. CDR3 length: 14 residues. V was shortened by 0 bases and J by 4 bases, with 10 bases between the two germline ends. The germline V gene encodes CDR1 SGHRS and CDR2 YFSETQ. CDR3 region: CASSLEGRSTEAFF. CDR3 nucleotides: TGCGCCAGCAGCTTGGAAGGGAGGAGCACTGAAGCTTTCTTT.

This clone was detected a few times. The chain has TRBV29-1 and TRBJ2-5; D not certain. Matching the DNA end better, TRBJ2-7 makes the J call doubtful. Germline assignment: CDR1 SQVTM and CDR2 ANQGSEA. CDR3 size: 11 residues. CDR3 in amino acids: CSVVSGREQYF. The CDR3 bases are TGCAGCGTTGTATCGGGTCGCGAGCAGTACTTC.

This clone was found a few times. The CDR3 bases are TGCAGCGTTGATATTAGCGGGAGGTCCTGGGGCGGGGAGCTGTTTTTT. Amino acids: CSVDISGRSWGGELFF. The chain carries TRBV29-1 and TRBJ2-2; 10 nucleotides align to TRBD2. The CDR3 extends over 16 amino acids. The germline CDR1 and CDR2 sequences are SQVTM and ANQGSEA. The V gene end was trimmed by 3 bases and the J gene end by 7 bases; junction bases not matched to a gene: 11.

The chain is built from TRBV5-1 and TRBJ2-7; maybe TRBD2 (6 bases). Germline V gene lookup returns CDR1 SGHRS and CDR2 YFSETQ. The CDR3 is made up of 17 amino acids. V was shortened by 4 bases and J by 2 bases, with 22 bases between the two germline ends. The CDR3 DNA follows: TGCGCCAGCAGCCTGGGGAGAGGCGCGGGGCGGCCCTACGAGCAGTACTTC. Its translation: CASSLGRGAGRPYEQYF.

V is TRBV6-1 and J is TRBJ1-5, with D unclear. CDR3 length equals 16 residues. V was trimmed by 3 bases and J by 1 base, leaving 13 bases between them. Per the germline V gene, CDR1 is MNHNS and CDR2 is SASEGT. CDR3 in DNA: TGTGCCAGCAGTGATGGGCAGCCCCTAAGCAATCAGCCCCAGCATTTT. This codes for CASSDGQPLSNQPQHF.

There are a few counts of this clone. The V and J genes are TRBV5-6 and TRBJ2-1; 8 positions agree with TRBD1. The ends lost 3 bases at V and 2 bases at J; junction bases unmatched: 4. Germline V gene data show CDR1 as SGHDT and CDR2 as YYEEEE. This CDR3 is built from 15 residues. This CDR3 reads CASSSPGGAYNEQFF. CDR3 DNA: TGTGCCAGCAGCTCTCCAGGGGGCGCCTACAATGAGCAGTTCTTC.

Concerning this clone itself: A junction boundary mismatches the germline segment, possibly from a read error. The chain carries TRBV7-7 and TRBJ2-6, with TRBD1 identical over 8 bases. In germline, CDR1 is SSHAT, CDR2 FNYEAQ (reference sequence). The CDR3 is 15 residues long. CDR3 nucleotides: TGTGCTAGCAGCACGGACAGGGCTGGGGCCAACGTCCTGACTTTC. As protein: CASSTDRAGANVLTF.

The rearrangement joins TRBV5-4 to TRBJ1-1; TRBD1 aligns across 7 bases. The CDR3 has 15 amino acids. CDR1 SGHNT and CDR2 YYREEE come from the germline V gene (reference sequence). V dropped 0 bases and J dropped 5; count of bases not matched to a gene: 7. In DNA, the CDR3 is TGTGCCAGCAGCTTGGAGACAGGGTTTGGGACTGAAGCTTTCTTT. Translated, it gives CASSLETGFGTEAFF.

The V and J genes are TRBV7-2 and TRBJ2-2, with TRBD1 matching 9 bases. The germline gives CDR1 SGHTA, CDR2 FQGNSA. The CDR3 spans 16 residues. Trimming took 4 bases from V and 3 from J; bases not matched to a gene: 6. The CDR3, as DNA: TGTGCCAGCAGCTCGGCCGGGACAGGGTACACCGGGGAGCTGTTTTTT. This codes for CASSSAGTGYTGELFF.

The chain is built from TRBV29-1 and TRBJ2-3, with 8 bases lining up with TRBD2. Germline V gives CDR1 SQVTM, CDR2 ANQGSEA. V was clipped by 7 bases and J by 4 bases; unmatched bases: 10. The length of the CDR3 is 14 residues. The CDR3 sequence is CSASRGGRADTQYF. DNA for the CDR3: TGCAGCGCCTCACGGGGGGGCCGGGCAGATACGCAGTATTTT.

This clone was seen only a few times. The chain joins TRBV30 to TRBJ2-7, with D possibly matching TRBD2 (7 bases). Trimming took 3 bases from V and 0 from J, leaving 15 bases between them. This CDR3 contains 15 residues. CDR1 is GTSNPN, CDR2 SVGIG, per germline (reference sequence). The CDR3 spells CAWRPPGGNSYEQYF. Here the CDR3 DNA reads TGTGCCTGGAGGCCCCCGGGGGGCAACTCCTACGAGCAGTACTTC. The variable domain in full, completed from reference TRBV30 and TRBJ2-7, reads SQTIHQWPATLVQPVGSPLSLECTVEGTSNPNLYWYRQAAGRGLQLLFYSVGIGQISSEVPQNLSASRPQDRQFILSSKKLLLSDSGFYLCAWRPPGGNSYEQYFGPGTRLTVT.

This clone was counted a few times. This chain joins TRBV5-4 and TRBJ2-1; 9 bases agree with TRBD2. The CDR3 has 15 amino acids. V lost 4 bases to trimming and J lost 4 bases; unmatched junction nucleotides: 6. Germline V lookup: CDR1 SGHNT, CDR2 YYREEE (reference sequence). This CDR3 is CASSPGTSSYNEQFF. CDR3 nucleotide sequence: TGTGCCAGCAGCCCCGGGACTAGCAGTTACAATGAGCAGTTCTTC. The whole variable domain, filled in from reference TRBV5-4 and TRBJ2-1, reads ETGVTQSPTHLIKTRGQQVTLRCSSQSGHNTVSWYQQALGQGPQFIFQYYREEENGRGNFPPRFSGLQFPNYSSELNVNALELDDSALYLCASSPGTSSYNEQFFGPGTRLTVL.

The CDR3 is CASSATYRGGTDTQYF. The CDR3 DNA reads TGTGCCAGCTCAGCGACCTACAGGGGTGGGACAGATACGCAGTATTTT. The J gene is TRBJ2-3, the V gene TRBV18; TRBD1 matches 7 bases. The CDR3 spans 16 residues. Germline loops: CDR1 KGHSH, CDR2 LQKENI. The J segment lost 3 bases and the V segment lost 5 bases, leaving 11 bases of the junction unmatched.

This clone was observed a handful of times. The chain recombines TRBV7-6 with TRBJ1-5, with 7 bases that match TRBD1. This CDR3 is 14 amino acids long. Trimming removed 3 bases from V and 6 bases from J; junction bases left unmatched: 5. Germline loops: CDR1 SGHVS, CDR2 FNYEAQ. The CDR3 spells CASSLVGGSQPQHF. DNA of the CDR3: TGTGCCAGCAGCTTGGTAGGGGGCAGTCAGCCCCAGCATTTT.

This clone has only one observation. The V call is TRBV28, the J call TRBJ2-7; TRBD2 matches at 7 bases. The CDR3 covers 13 residues. Germline loops: CDR1 MDHEN, CDR2 SYDVKM. The junction had 9 bases not matched to a gene; V was cut back by 6 bases and J by 7 bases. The CDR3 DNA reads as TGTGCCAGCAGCCCGGGAGGCTTGAGAGAGCAGTACTTC. Translation gives CASSPGGLREQYF.

This clone turned up a few times. The DNA of the CDR3 is TGTGCCAGCAGCCAAAGCCGTAAATCAGGGGGGCGCACCTTC. Protein: CASSQSRKSGGRTF. This chain connects TRBV7-9 to TRBJ1-2; 7 bases are a match to TRBD1. CDR3 size: 14 residues. Germline V gives CDR1 SEHNR, CDR2 FQNEAQ (reference sequence). V was clipped by 5 bases and J by 13 bases; unmatched bases: 16.

The chain combines TRBV4-2 with TRBJ2-7, with TRBD2 matching 8 bases. Trimming took 4 bases from V and 2 from J; bases not matched to a gene: 10. Germline CDR1 reads LGHNA; CDR2 reads YNFKEQ. The CDR3 contains 16 residues. CDR3 DNA: TGTGCCAGCAGCCTTACGGAACTAGCGGAAACCTACGAGCAGTACTTC. Translation gives CASSLTELAETYEQYF.

This clone showed up just a few times. V usage is TRBV28 and J usage is TRBJ2-1, with a tentative D call TRBD2 (5 bases). This CDR3 has 14 residues. The germline V gene has CDR1 MDHEN and CDR2 SYDVKM. V dropped 7 bases and J dropped 0 bases, with 10 bases sitting between them. This chain's CDR3 is CASKAESSYNEQFF. The CDR3 region has the DNA TGTGCCAGCAAAGCGGAGAGCTCCTACAATGAGCAGTTCTTC. Supplemented by reference TRBV28 and TRBJ2-1, the full variable domain reads DVKVTQSSRYLVKRTGEKVFLECVQDMDHENMFWYRQDPGLGLRLIYFSYDVKMKEKGDIPEGYSVSREKKERFSLILESASTNQTSMYLCASKAESSYNEQFFGPGTRLTVL.

The chain combines TRBV11-2 with TRBJ2-1, with 7 nucleotides matching TRBD1. Trimming at V came to 3 bases and at J to 15 bases, leaving 8 bases not matched to a gene. The CDR3 contains 12 residues. Germline V gene lookup returns CDR1 SGHAT and CDR2 FQNNGV. In DNA form, the CDR3 reads TGTGCCAGCAGCTTCCAACAGGGGACGGCGTTCTTC. Translation gives CASSFQQGTAFF. Supplemented by reference TRBV11-2 and TRBJ2-1, the full variable domain reads EAGVAQSPRYKIIEKRQSVAFWCNPISGHATLYWYQQILGQGPKLLIQFQNNGVVDDSQLPKDRFSAERLKGVDSTLKIQPAKLEDSAVYLCASSFQQGTAFFGPGTRLTVL.

This chain links TRBV14 with TRBJ1-2, with D uncertain. The CDR3 has 12 residues. Trimming removed 0 bases at V and 8 bases at J, with 7 bases between. Germline V gene sequence: CDR1 SGHDN, CDR2 FVKESK. The CDR3 region is CASSQERGGYTF. CDR3 coding DNA: TGTGCCAGCAGCCAAGAACGGGGAGGCTACACCTTC.

The chain has TRBV7-2 and TRBJ2-7; D perhaps matches TRBD1 (6 bases). Germline-derived CDR1 and CDR2 are SGHTA and FQGNSA. The CDR3 runs to 14 residues. V lost 4 bases, J lost 2 bases, and 12 bases lay in between. CDR3 DNA: TGTGCCAGCAGCTCCCCTGACAGGACCTACGAGCAGTACTTC. Its translation: CASSSPDRTYEQYF.

This clone was counted a few times. V and J are TRBV29-1 and TRBJ1-2; no clear D. This CDR3 has 14 residues. Deletions cut 4 bases from V and 2 bases from J, with 14 bases between. Germline V gene data show CDR1 as SQVTM and CDR2 as ANQGSEA. CDR3 sequence reads: CSVAPRVSNYGYTF. Here the CDR3 DNA reads TGCAGCGTTGCCCCACGGGTCTCCAACTATGGCTACACCTTC.

This clone was seen more than once but under ten times. This sequence joins TRBV7-2 and TRBJ1-1; 7 positions agree with TRBD1. Germline V gives CDR1 SGHTA, CDR2 FQGNSA. Trimming cost V 0 bases and J 4 bases; bases outside gene matches: 8. The CDR3 is 16 residues long. CDR3 residues: CASSLARAGGTTEAFF. The CDR3 coding sequence is TGTGCCAGCAGCTTAGCGCGGGCAGGGGGAACCACTGAAGCTTTCTTT. Using reference TRBV7-2 and TRBJ1-1 for the parts outside the CDR3, the full variable domain is GAGVSQSPSNKVTEKGKDVELRCDPISGHTALYWYRQSLGQGLEFLIYFQGNSAPDKSGLPSDRFSAERTGGSVSTLTIQRTQQEDSAVYLCASSLARAGGTTEAFFGQGTRLTVV.

V gene TRBV19 combines with J gene TRBJ2-6, with D uncertain. CDR3 length equals 14 residues. Germline-derived CDR1 and CDR2 are LNHDA and SQIVND (reference sequence). Trimming removed 11 bases from V and 6 bases from J, with 17 bases in between. This chain's CDR3 is CAVRSSSVANVLTF. CDR3 sequence (DNA): TGTGCCGTTAGGAGCTCGTCGGTGGCCAACGTCCTGACTTTC. The entire variable domain, with the rest obtained from reference TRBV19 and TRBJ2-6, is as follows: DGGITQSPKYLFRKEGQNVTLSCEQNLNHDAMYWYRQDPGQGLRLIYYSQIVNDFQKGDIAEGYSVSREKKESFPLTVTSAQKNPTAFYLCAVRSSSVANVLTFGAGSRLTVL.

This clone was recorded a few times. The rearrangement links TRBV7-9 to TRBJ2-5; D gene unclear. The CDR3 spans 14 residues. The germline CDR1 and CDR2 sequences are SEHNR and FQNEAQ (reference sequence). V lost 5 bases and J lost 5, with 15 bases in between. The CDR3 spells CASSPYGARETQYF. The CDR3 nucleotides read TGTGCCAGCAGCCCGTATGGAGCGCGCGAGACCCAGTACTTC.

V gene TRBV28 combines with J gene TRBJ2-3; D ambiguous. This CDR3 is built from 14 residues. The ends were cut back, 5 bases at V and 1 base at J, with 10 bases in the middle. The germline V gene encodes CDR1 MDHEN and CDR2 SYDVKM. The CDR3 nucleotides are TGTGCCAGCAGTCCCTTCGTCCGCACAGATACGCAGTATTTT. Its translation is CASSPFVRTDTQYF.